This T cell receptor beta chain was identified during a study of cytomegalovirus exposure and HLA in healthy donors. General study findings and limits: In a later analysis, HLA-C alleles had the fewest associated TCRs, DRB1 alleles the most. In vitro assays verified that three CMV-associated chains recognized CMV antigens specifically. Per a later analysis, HLA-associated TCR beta chains showed more clonal expansion than other, equally common TCR beta chains.

V was clipped by 0 bases and J by 5 bases, with 15 bases between them. The CDR3 is 15 amino acids. Germline CDR1 and CDR2: SGHRS and YFSETQ. Notes on this clone: Its antigen remains unknown.

The PCR employed 60 Vbeta primers together with 13 Jbeta primers. Generated by immunoSEQ multiplex PCR, the TCRdb table keeps only in-frame clones and is missing some. This table holds fewer than 120,000 clones, roughly 80% found once. The receptor was isolated from a man younger than 40 in good health and CMV-seropositive. Material: PBMCs. The chain links TRBV5-1 to TRBJ2-7; weak D call: TRBD1 (7 bases). The CDR3 reads CASSLGGGGINEQYF. CDR3 DNA sequence: TGCGCCAGCAGCTTGGGCGGAGGGGGCATCAACGAGCAGTACTTC. Full variable domain (rest looked up from reference TRBV5-1 and TRBJ2-7): KAGVTQTPRYLIKTRGQQVTLSCSPISGHRSVSWYQQTPGQGLQFLFEYFSETQRNKGNFPGRFSGRQFSNSRSEMNVSTLELGDSALYLCASSLGGGGINEQYFGPGTRLTVT.